The following is a T cell receptor beta chain sequence with its context. The sample belongs to a study of blood T cell repertoires in COVID-19. As for the study in general: There were acute and convalescent COVID-19 samples, and they came from the United States, Italy and Spain. PBMCs, B-cell-depleted T cells, or T cells provided the cDNA or gDNA that made up the material.

The CDR3 consists of 15 residues. Trimming took 3 bases from V and 2 from J, leaving 12 bases between them. Germline lookup yields CDR1 SGHDT and CDR2 YYEEEE. In the authors' methods: Reference gene primers were amplified, and this amplification served to estimate nucleated cell counts. Here immunoSEQ multiplex PCR was the method, and the copy in TCRdb shows in-frame clones only, minus some. Clonal size and the V and J genes are those of that table, whereas D and trimming came from the DNA. Of about 260,000 clones in the sample, about 90% were seen once. The chain is built from TRBV5-6 and TRBJ1-5, with D maybe TRBD1 (6 bases). The sequenced sample was peripheral blood. This clonotype was obtained from a woman aged 40 to 55 with acute or convalescent COVID-19. The CDR3 reads CASSSDRYRNQPQHF. The CDR3 DNA reads as TGTGCCAGCAGCTCTGACAGGTACCGCAATCAGCCCCAGCATTTT.